The 7 T cell receptor beta chains listed next were all sequenced from one sample in a study of blood T cell repertoires in COVID-19. Clones were sequenced by immunoSEQ multiplex PCR, and TCRdb holds only the in-frame ones, with some missing. Altogether under 300,000 clones are present, about nine tenths being singletons, with the ten largest covering just under 0.95%. The specimen was peripheral blood. These receptors were taken from a middle-aged woman who had recovered from COVID-19.

The chain links TRBV30 to TRBJ2-3; TRBD2 agrees at 10 bases. This CDR3 has 20 residues. V was pared by 5 bases and J by 2 bases, with 22 bases of the junction left unmatched. Germline lookup yields CDR1 GTSNPN and CDR2 SVGIG (reference sequence). CDR3 coding DNA: TGTGCCTGGCGGAGTATCCCAGGACTAGCGGTACCATTAACCACAGATACGCAGTATTTT. It is translated as CAWRSIPGLAVPLTTDTQYF.

V gene TRBV25-1 combines with J gene TRBJ2-5; 8 positions agree with TRBD1. The germline V gene has CDR1 MGHDK and CDR2 SYGVNS. The CDR3 is 14 amino acids. V was clipped by 4 bases and J by 7 bases; unmatched bases: 8. The CDR3 bases are TGTGCCAGCAGTGGGACAGGGCCCCAATGGACCCAGTACTTC. This gives the protein CASSGTGPQWTQYF. Full variable domain (remainder filled in from reference TRBV25-1 and TRBJ2-5): EADIYQTPRYLVIGTGKKITLECSQTMGHDKMYWYQQDPGMELHLIHYSYGVNSTEKGDLSSESTVSRIRTEHFPLTLESARPSHTSQYLCASSGTGPQWTQYFGPGTRLLVL.

This clone was observed a single time. The chain has TRBV3-1 (or the pseudogene TRBV3-2) and TRBJ2-1, with a possible D match to TRBD1 (5 bases). The CDR3 loop spans 15 amino acids. The germline V and J ends were trimmed by 3 bases and 0 bases, with 9 bases remaining between them. The germline gives CDR1 LGHDT, CDR2 YNNKEL (reference sequence). CDR3 nucleotide sequence: TGTGCCAGCAGCCAGACAGTAAGCTCCTACAATGAGCAGTTCTTC. Translation: CASSQTVSSYNEQFF.

This chain links TRBV2 with TRBJ1-1; the match to TRBD1 covers 9 bases. The V segment lost 7 bases and the J segment 3 bases; nucleotides outside the gene matches: 3. The CDR3 is made up of 13 amino acids. The V gene's germline CDR1 is SNHLY and CDR2 FYNNEI. DNA for the CDR3: TGTGCCAGCACAGGACAGGGGCACACTGAAGCTTTCTTT. This codes for CASTGQGHTEAFF.

This clone occurred once. The chain is built from TRBV7-9 and TRBJ2-1; TRBD2 matches 7 bases. Germline V lookup: CDR1 SEHNR, CDR2 FQNEAQ (reference sequence). The V and J ends lost 11 bases and 2 bases, in that order; junction bases with no gene match: 12. There are 15 residues in the CDR3. CDR3 nucleotide sequence: TGTGCCGGATCGGGGCGGGGGAGCGCCTACAATGAGCAGTTCTTC. It specifies CAGSGRGSAYNEQFF.

The genes are TRBV7-8 and TRBJ2-5; TRBD1 matches 7 bases. Per the germline V gene, CDR1 is SGHVS and CDR2 is FQNEAQ. The junction had 13 bases not matched to a gene; V was cut back by 4 bases and J by 5 bases. CDR3 length equals 16 residues. CDR3 protein: CASSSWGQGVWETQYF. The CDR3 region has the DNA TGTGCCAGCAGCTCATGGGGTCAGGGGGTGTGGGAGACCCAGTACTTC.

Points on this clone: A read error may account for a junction end that differs from germline. This sequence joins TRBV5-1 and TRBJ2-2, with TRBD1 matching 8 bases. Germline V gene sequence: CDR1 SGHRS, CDR2 YFSETQ. The CDR3 runs to 14 residues. Here the CDR3 DNA reads TGCGCCAGAGGACGGACAGGGAACCCCGGGGAGCTGTTTTTT. This encodes CARGRTGNPGELFF.